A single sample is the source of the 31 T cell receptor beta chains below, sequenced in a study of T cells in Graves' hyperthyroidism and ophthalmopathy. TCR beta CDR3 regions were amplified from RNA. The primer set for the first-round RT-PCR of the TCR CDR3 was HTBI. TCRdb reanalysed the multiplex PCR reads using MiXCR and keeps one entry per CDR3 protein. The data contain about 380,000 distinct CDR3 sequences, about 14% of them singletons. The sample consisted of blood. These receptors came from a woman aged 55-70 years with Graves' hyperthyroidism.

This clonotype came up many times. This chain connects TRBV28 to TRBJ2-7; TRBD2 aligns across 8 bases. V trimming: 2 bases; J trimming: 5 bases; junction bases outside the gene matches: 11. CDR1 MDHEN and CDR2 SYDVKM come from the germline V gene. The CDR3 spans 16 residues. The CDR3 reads CASSLVKRERPHEQYF. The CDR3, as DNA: TGTGCCAGCAGTTTAGTGAAGCGGGAGCGTCCGCACGAGCAGTACTTC.

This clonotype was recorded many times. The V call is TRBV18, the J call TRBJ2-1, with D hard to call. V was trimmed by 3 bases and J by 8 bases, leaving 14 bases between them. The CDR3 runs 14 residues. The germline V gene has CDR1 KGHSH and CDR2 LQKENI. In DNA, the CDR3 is TGTGCCAGCTCACCCCGCGGAAGGGCGGATGAGCAGTTCTTC. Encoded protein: CASSPRGRADEQFF.

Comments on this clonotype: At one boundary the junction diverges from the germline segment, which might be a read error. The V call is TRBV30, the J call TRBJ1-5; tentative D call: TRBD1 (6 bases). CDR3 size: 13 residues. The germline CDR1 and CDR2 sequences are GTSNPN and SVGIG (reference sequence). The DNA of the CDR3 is TGTGCCTGGCGTGTACAGGGAAATCAGCCCCAGCATTTT. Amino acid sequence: CAWRVQGNQPQHF.

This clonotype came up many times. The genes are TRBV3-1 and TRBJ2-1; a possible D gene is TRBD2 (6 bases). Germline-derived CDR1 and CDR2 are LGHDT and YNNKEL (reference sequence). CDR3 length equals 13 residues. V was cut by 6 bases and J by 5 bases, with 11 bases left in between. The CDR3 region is CASSRPGDNEQFF. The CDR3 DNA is TGTGCCAGCAGTCGCCCGGGGGACAATGAGCAGTTCTTC.

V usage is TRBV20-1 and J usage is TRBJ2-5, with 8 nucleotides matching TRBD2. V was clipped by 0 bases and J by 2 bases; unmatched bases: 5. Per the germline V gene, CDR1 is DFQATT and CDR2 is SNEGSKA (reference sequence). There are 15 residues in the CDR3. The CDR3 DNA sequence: TGCAGTGCTAGAGATCCAGCGGGGGTTCAAGAGACCCAGTACTTC. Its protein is CSARDPAGVQETQYF.

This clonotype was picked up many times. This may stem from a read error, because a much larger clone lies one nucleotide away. The CDR3 sequence is CASSSRLAKNIQCF. CDR3 coding DNA: TGTGCCAGCAGCTCCCGACTAGCCAAAAACATTCAGTGCTTC. The chain combines TRBV11-2 with TRBJ2-4, with 7 positions matching TRBD2. The CDR3 consists of 14 residues. Germline assignment: CDR1 SGHAT and CDR2 FQNNGV.

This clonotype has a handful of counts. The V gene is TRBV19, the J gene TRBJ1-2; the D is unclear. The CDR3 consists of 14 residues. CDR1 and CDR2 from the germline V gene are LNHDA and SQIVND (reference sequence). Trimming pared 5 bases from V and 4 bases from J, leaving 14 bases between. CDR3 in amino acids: CASSPPARSYGYTF. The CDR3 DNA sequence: TGTGCCAGTAGTCCCCCGGCCCGGAGCTATGGCTACACCTTC.

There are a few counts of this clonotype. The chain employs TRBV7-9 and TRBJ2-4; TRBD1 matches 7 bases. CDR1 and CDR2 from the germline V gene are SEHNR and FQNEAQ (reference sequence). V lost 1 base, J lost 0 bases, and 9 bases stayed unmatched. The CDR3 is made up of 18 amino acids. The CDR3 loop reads CASSLVSYRGKAKNIQYF. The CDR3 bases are TGTGCCAGCAGCTTAGTTTCATACAGGGGAAAAGCCAAAAACATTCAGTACTTC.

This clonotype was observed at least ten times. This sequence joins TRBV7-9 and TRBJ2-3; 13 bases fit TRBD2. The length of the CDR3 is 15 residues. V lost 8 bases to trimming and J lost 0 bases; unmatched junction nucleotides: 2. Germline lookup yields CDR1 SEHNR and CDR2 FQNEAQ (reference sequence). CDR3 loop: CASGTSGTSTDTQYF. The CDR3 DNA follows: TGTGCCAGCGGGACTAGCGGGACGAGCACAGATACGCAGTATTTT.

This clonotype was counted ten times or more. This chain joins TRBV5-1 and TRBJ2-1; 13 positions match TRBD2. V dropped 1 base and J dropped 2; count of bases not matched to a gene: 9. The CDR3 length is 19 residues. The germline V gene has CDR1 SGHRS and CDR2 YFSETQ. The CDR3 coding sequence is TGCGCCAGCAGCTTGTCGTCGACTAGCGGGAGGAGGGCCTACAATGAGCAGTTCTTC. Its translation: CASSLSSTSGRRAYNEQFF.

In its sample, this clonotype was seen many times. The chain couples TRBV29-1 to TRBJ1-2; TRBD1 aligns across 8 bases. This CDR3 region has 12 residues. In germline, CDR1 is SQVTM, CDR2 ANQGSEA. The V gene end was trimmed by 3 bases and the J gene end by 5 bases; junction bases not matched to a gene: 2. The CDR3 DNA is TGCAGCGTTGATACAGGGGGATATGGCTACACCTTC. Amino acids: CSVDTGGYGYTF.

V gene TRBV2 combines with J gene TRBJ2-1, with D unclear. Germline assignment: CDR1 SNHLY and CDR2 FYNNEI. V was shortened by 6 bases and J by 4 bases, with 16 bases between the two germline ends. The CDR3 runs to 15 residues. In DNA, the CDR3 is TGTGCCAGCAGCCCCCGCCGAAGCGCTTACAATGAGCAGTTCTTC. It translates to CASSPRRSAYNEQFF.

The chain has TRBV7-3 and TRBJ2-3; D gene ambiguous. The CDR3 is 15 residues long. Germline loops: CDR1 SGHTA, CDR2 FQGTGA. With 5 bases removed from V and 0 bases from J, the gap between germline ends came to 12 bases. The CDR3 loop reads CASSLLPSSTDTQYF. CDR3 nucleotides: TGTGCCAGCAGCCTCCTTCCTTCAAGCACAGATACGCAGTATTTT.

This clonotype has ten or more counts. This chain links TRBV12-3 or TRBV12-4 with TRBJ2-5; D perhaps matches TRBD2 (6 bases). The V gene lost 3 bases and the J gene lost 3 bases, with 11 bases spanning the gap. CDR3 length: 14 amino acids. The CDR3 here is CASSFYSGEETQYF. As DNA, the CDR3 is TGTGCCAGCAGTTTTTATTCGGGAGAAGAGACCCAGTACTTC.

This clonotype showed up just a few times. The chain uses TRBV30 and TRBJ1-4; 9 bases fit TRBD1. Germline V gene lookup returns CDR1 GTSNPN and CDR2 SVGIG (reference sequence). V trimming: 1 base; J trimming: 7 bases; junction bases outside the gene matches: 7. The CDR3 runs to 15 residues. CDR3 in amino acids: CAWSAPTGGGEKLFF. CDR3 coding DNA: TGTGCCTGGAGTGCCCCGACAGGGGGTGGTGAAAAACTGTTTTTT.

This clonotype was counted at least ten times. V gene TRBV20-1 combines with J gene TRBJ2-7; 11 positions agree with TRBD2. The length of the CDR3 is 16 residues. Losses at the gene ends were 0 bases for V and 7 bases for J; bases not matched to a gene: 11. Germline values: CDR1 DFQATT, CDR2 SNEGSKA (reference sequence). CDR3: CSARDLNGLAGGEQYF. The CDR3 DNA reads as TGCAGTGCTAGAGATCTTAATGGACTAGCGGGTGGGGAGCAGTACTTC.

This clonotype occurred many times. The CDR3 DNA reads as TGTGCCATCGGGTCGGGAGAAAGAGGAGCTTTCTTT. Its protein is CAIGSGERGAFF. This sequence joins TRBV10-3 and TRBJ1-1; D not certain. The CDR3 runs 12 residues. The germline CDR1 and CDR2 sequences are ENHRY and SYGVKD. V was clipped by 8 bases and J by 10 bases, with 17 bases between them.

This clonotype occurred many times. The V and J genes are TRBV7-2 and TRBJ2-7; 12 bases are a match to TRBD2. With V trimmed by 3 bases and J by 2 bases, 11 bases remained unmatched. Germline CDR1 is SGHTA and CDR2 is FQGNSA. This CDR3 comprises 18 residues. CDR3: CASSFSLGLAGSAYEQYF. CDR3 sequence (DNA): TGTGCCAGCAGCTTTAGCCTCGGACTAGCGGGAAGCGCCTACGAGCAGTACTTC.

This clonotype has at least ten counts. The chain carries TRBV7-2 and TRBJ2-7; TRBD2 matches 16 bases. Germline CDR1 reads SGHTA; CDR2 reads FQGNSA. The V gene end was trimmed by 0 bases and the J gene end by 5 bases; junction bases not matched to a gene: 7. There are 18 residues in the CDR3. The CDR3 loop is CASSLAPGLAGGPDEQYF. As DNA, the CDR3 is TGTGCCAGCAGCTTAGCCCCGGGACTAGCGGGAGGGCCCGACGAGCAGTACTTC.

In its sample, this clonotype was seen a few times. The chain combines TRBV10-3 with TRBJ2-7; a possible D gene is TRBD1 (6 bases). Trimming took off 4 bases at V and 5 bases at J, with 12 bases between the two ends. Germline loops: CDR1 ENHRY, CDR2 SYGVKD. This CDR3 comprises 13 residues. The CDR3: CAISATGIDEQYF. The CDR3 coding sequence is TGTGCCATCAGTGCGACAGGTATCGACGAGCAGTACTTC.

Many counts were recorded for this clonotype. This CDR3 reads CASSLAVGIRTYEQYF. The CDR3 DNA reads TGCGCCAGCAGCTTGGCTGTAGGGATAAGGACCTACGAGCAGTACTTC. The chain links TRBV5-1 to TRBJ2-7; D gene unclear. Germline V gene sequence: CDR1 SGHRS, CDR2 YFSETQ. The ends were cut back, 0 bases at V and 2 bases at J, with 15 bases in the middle. There are 16 residues in the CDR3. The full variable domain, with the rest looked up from reference TRBV5-1 and TRBJ2-7, is KAGVTQTPRYLIKTRGQQVTLSCSPISGHRSVSWYQQTPGQGLQFLFEYFSETQRNKGNFPGRFSGRQFSNSRSEMNVSTLELGDSALYLCASSLAVGIRTYEQYFGPGTRLTVT.

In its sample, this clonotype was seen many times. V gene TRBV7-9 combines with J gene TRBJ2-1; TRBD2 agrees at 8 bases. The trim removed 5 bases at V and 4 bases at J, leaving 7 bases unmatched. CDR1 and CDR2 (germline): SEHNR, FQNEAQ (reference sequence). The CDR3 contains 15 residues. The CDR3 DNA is TGTGCCAGCAGCGGTACGGGCGGGAGGTACAATGAGCAGTTCTTC. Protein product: CASSGTGGRYNEQFF.

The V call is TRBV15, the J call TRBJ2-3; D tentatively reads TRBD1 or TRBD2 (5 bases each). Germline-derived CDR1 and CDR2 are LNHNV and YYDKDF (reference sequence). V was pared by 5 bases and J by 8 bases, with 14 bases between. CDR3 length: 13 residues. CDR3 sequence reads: CATSLGVGGTQYF. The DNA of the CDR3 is TGTGCCACCAGCCTAGGAGTTGGGGGTACGCAGTATTTT.

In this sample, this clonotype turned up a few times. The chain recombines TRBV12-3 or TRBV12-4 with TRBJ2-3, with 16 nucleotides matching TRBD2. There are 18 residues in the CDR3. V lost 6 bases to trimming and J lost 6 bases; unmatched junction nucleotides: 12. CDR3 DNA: TGTGCCAGCAGGGGATTGGGACTAGCGGGAGGGTTTGCGGATACGCAGTATTTT. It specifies CASRGLGLAGGFADTQYF.

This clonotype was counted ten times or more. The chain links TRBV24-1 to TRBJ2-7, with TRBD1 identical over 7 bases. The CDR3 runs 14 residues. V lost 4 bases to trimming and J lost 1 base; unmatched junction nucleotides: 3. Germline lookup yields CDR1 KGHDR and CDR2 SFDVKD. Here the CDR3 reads CATSEPTGSYEQYF. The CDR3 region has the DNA TGTGCCACCAGTGAGCCGACAGGGTCCTACGAGCAGTACTTC.

For the CDR3, the DNA is TGCGCCAGCAGTGGACTAGCGCGGGGGACCCAGTACTTC. Residues: CASSGLARGTQYF. The chain joins TRBV10-2 to TRBJ2-5, with 8 bases fitting TRBD2. V lost 4 bases to trimming and J lost 7 bases; unmatched junction nucleotides: 5. The CDR3 extends over 13 amino acids. Germline-derived CDR1 and CDR2 are WSHSY and SAAADI.

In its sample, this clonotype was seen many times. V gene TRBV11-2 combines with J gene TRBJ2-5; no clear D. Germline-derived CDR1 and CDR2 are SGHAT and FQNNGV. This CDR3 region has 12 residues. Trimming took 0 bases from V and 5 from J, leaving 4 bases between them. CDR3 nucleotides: TGTGCCAGCAGCTTAGATTCCGAGACCCAGTACTTC. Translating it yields CASSLDSETQYF.

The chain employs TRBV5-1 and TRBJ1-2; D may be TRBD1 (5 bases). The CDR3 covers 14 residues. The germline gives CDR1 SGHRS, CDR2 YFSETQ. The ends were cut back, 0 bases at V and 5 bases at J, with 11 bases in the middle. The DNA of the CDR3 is TGCGCCAGCAGCTTGGGGGACTCTGGGTATGGCTACACCTTC. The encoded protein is CASSLGDSGYGYTF.

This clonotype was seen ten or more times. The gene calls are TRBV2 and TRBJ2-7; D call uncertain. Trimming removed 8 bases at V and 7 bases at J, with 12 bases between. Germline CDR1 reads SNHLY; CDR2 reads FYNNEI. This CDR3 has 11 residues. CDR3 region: CASFLDGEQYF. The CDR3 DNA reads TGTGCCAGCTTTCTAGATGGGGAGCAGTACTTC. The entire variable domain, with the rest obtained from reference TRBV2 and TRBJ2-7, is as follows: EPEVTQTPSHQVTQMGQEVILRCVPISNHLYFYWYRQILGQKVEFLVSFYNNEISEKSEIFDDQFSVERPDGSNFTLKIRSTKLEDSAMYFCASFLDGEQYFGPGTRLTVT.

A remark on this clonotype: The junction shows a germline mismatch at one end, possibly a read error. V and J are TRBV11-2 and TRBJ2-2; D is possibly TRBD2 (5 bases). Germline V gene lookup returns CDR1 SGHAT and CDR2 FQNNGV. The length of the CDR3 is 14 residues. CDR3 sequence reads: CASSFISSTGELCF. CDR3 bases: TGTGCCAGCAGCTTTATCTCGAGCACCGGGGAGCTGTGTTTT.

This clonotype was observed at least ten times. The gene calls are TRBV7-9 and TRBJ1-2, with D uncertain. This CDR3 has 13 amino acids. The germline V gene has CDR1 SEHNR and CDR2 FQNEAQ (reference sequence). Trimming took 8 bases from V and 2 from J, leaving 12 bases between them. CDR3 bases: TGTGCCAGCTCCCCTATTGCCAACTATGGCTACACCTTC. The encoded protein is CASSPIANYGYTF.